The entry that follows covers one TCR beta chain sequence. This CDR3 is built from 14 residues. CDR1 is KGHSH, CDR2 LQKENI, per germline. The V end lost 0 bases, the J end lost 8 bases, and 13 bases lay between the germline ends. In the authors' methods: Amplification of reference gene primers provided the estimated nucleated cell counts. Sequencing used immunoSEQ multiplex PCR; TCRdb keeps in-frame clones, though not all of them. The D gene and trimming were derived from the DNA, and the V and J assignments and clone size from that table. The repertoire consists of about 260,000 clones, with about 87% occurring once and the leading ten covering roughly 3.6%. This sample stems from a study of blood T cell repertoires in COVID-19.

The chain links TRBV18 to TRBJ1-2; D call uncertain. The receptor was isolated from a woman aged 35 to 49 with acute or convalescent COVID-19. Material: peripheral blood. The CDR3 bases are TGTGCCAGCTCACCACCTTTTGCGGGGAAGGGCTACACCTTC. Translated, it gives CASSPPFAGKGYTF.